A selection of T cell receptor beta chains follows, all from one sample in a study of shared clonotypes between healthy human individuals. Repertoires were generated with immunoSEQ multiplex PCR, while TCRdb's copy carries only in-frame clones and drops some. The repertoire has around 1.9 million clones, 93% of them found once; the top ten carry around 1.7%. Source material: naive CD8+ T cells from PBMCs. All receptors derive from a man aged 18 to 30 in good health. Some clones in this sample may be carry-over from other donors' samples. CDR3s leave out the opening cysteine and the closing phenylalanine or tryptophan. Fields, in order: V gene, J gene, CDR3 protein.

v_call: TRBV7-6; j_call: TRBJ2-2; cdr3_aa: ASRLEGGTGELF
v_call: TRBV28; j_call: TRBJ2-7; cdr3_aa: ASRSGSSYEQY
v_call: TRBV15; j_call: TRBJ2-1; cdr3_aa: ATSTAREGRGNEQF
v_call: TRBV6-5; j_call: TRBJ1-2; cdr3_aa: ASMVTGGGYGYT
v_call: TRBV19; j_call: TRBJ2-1; cdr3_aa: ASSSYDEQF
v_call: TRBV13; j_call: TRBJ1-3; cdr3_aa: ASSVGVSGNTIY
v_call: TRBV28; j_call: TRBJ2-7; cdr3_aa: ASSYRARGQDSYEQY
v_call: TRBV27; j_call: TRBJ2-1; cdr3_aa: ASSLWGLGEQF
v_call: TRBV27; j_call: TRBJ2-1; cdr3_aa: AGGPAFNEQF
v_call: TRBV4-3; j_call: TRBJ2-1; cdr3_aa: ASSQGLAGVWNEQF
v_call: TRBV7-9; j_call: TRBJ1-4; cdr3_aa: ASSSQGAGEKLF
v_call: TRBV6-1; j_call: TRBJ2-2; cdr3_aa: ASSGITGELF
v_call: TRBV10-2; j_call: TRBJ2-7; cdr3_aa: ASTGTGTDSYEQY
v_call: TRBV25-1; j_call: TRBJ1-1; cdr3_aa: ASSDRQGKNTEAF
v_call: TRBV28; j_call: TRBJ2-1; cdr3_aa: ASSHGLLAGAWQF
v_call: TRBV29-1; j_call: TRBJ2-5; cdr3_aa: SVTSGLTQETQY
v_call: TRBV27; j_call: TRBJ2-1; cdr3_aa: ASSSTSGRDYEQF
v_call: TRBV19; j_call: TRBJ2-7; cdr3_aa: ASSVVAGGPAGEQY
v_call: TRBV28; j_call: TRBJ1-2; cdr3_aa: ATSGEGGYGYT
v_call: TRBV5-1; j_call: TRBJ2-7; cdr3_aa: ASSDSLDEQY
v_call: TRBV11-2; j_call: TRBJ2-6; cdr3_aa: ASSLGPPGANVLT
v_call: TRBV9; j_call: TRBJ1-4; cdr3_aa: ASSAGTGGYEKLF
v_call: TRBV19; j_call: TRBJ2-7; cdr3_aa: ASSPRETGGSEQY
v_call: TRBV7-9; j_call: TRBJ2-3; cdr3_aa: ASSTGLAGVDTQY